A single sample is the source of the 18 T cell receptor beta chains below, sequenced in a study of blood T cell repertoires in COVID-19. Using immunoSEQ multiplex PCR, the repertoire was profiled, and TCRdb retains in-frame clones only, with some absent. The sample gives more than 200,000 clones, 75% to 95% of which show up once; 1.9% is in the top ten. The sequenced material came from PBMCs or T cells enriched from blood (not recorded which). Receptor source: a woman aged 18 to 35 who had recovered from COVID-19.

This clone was detected a few times. The rearrangement links TRBV6-5 to TRBJ2-7; the D is unclear. This CDR3 has 12 amino acids. Looked up from germline, CDR1 is MNHEY and CDR2 is SVGAGI. V was cut by 6 bases and J by 6 bases, with 12 bases left in between. CDR3 sequence reads: CASRLEVGEQYF. As DNA, the CDR3 is TGTGCCAGCAGATTAGAGGTTGGCGAGCAGTACTTC.

This chain connects TRBV15 to TRBJ1-2, with a tentative D call TRBD1 (6 bases). Germline V gives CDR1 LNHNV, CDR2 YYDKDF (reference sequence). This CDR3 is built from 17 residues. Trimming left V 3 bases short and J 2 bases short, with 19 bases between. CDR3: CATSRRWGQGTNYGYTF. CDR3 nucleotide sequence: TGTGCCACCAGCAGGAGATGGGGGCAGGGGACCAACTATGGCTACACCTTC. Complete variable domain (other parts from reference TRBV15 and TRBJ1-2): DAMVIQNPRYQVTQFGKPVTLSCSQTLNHNVMYWYQQKSSQAPKLLFHYYDKDFNNEADTPDNFQSRRPNTSFCFLDIRSPGLGDTAMYLCATSRRWGQGTNYGYTFGSGTRLTVV.

CDR3 region: CATSRDPGQVNEKLFF. The CDR3 DNA sequence: TGTGCCACCAGCAGAGATCCGGGACAGGTTAATGAAAAACTGTTTTTT. This rearrangement joins TRBV15 to TRBJ1-4, with TRBD1 matching over 8 bases. There are 16 residues in the CDR3. V lost 0 bases to trimming and J lost 4 bases; unmatched junction nucleotides: 4. Germline CDR1 LNHNV, CDR2 YYDKDF (reference sequence).

J is TRBJ1-5 and V is TRBV9; 7 bases agree with TRBD1. The CDR3 has 15 amino acids. The V and J ends lost 1 base and 0 bases, in that order; junction bases with no gene match: 1. Per the germline V gene, CDR1 is SGDLS and CDR2 is YYNGEE. The CDR3 spells CASSVSGGSNQPQHF. CDR3 sequence (DNA): TGTGCCAGCAGCGTATCAGGGGGTAGCAATCAGCCCCAGCATTTT.

The chain recombines TRBV5-4 with TRBJ2-1; TRBD1 might be the D (6 bases). V was pared by 1 base and J by 0 bases, with 8 bases between. The CDR3 consists of 15 residues. CDR1 and CDR2 (germline): SGHNT, YYREEE (reference sequence). CDR3 DNA sequence: TGTGCCAGCAGCTTGAGGGGGAGCTCCTACAATGAGCAGTTCTTC. Translated: CASSLRGSSYNEQFF.

The chain carries TRBV19 and TRBJ2-2; D is unresolved. The germline V and J ends were trimmed by 7 bases and 2 bases, with 11 bases remaining between them. CDR3 length: 14 residues. The V gene's germline CDR1 is LNHDA and CDR2 SQIVND (reference sequence). The CDR3 region is CASTPSVNTGELFF. The DNA for the CDR3 is TGTGCCAGTACCCCCTCCGTTAACACCGGGGAGCTGTTTTTT.

The V and J genes are TRBV5-1 and TRBJ2-2, with D maybe TRBD2 (5 bases). V gave up 4 bases and J gave up 3 bases, with 13 bases separating them. The germline CDR1 and CDR2 sequences are SGHRS and YFSETQ. The CDR3 is 15 residues long. This chain's CDR3 is CASSSIAGDTGELFF. The CDR3 nucleotides read TGCGCCAGCAGCAGTATCGCCGGGGACACCGGGGAGCTGTTTTTT.

This clone occurred a few times. Here the CDR3 reads CASSPGGASINEQFF. The CDR3, as DNA: TGTGCCAGCAGCCCAGGGGGCGCGAGTATCAATGAGCAGTTCTTC. V is TRBV7-9 and J is TRBJ2-1, with 8 bases lining up with TRBD1. The germline V gene encodes CDR1 SEHNR and CDR2 FQNEAQ (reference sequence). CDR3 size: 15 residues. Trimming took 5 bases from V and 6 from J; bases not matched to a gene: 9.

The chain joins TRBV19 to TRBJ2-1; 7 bases align to TRBD2. Germline lookup yields CDR1 LNHDA and CDR2 SQIVND (reference sequence). CDR3 length: 14 residues. V was pared by 7 bases and J by 4 bases, with 7 bases of the junction left unmatched. The CDR3 protein is CASIPSGVYNEQFF. The DNA for the CDR3 is TGTGCCAGTATCCCGAGCGGGGTATACAATGAGCAGTTCTTC.

The V call is TRBV9, the J call TRBJ2-5; D unclear. Germline V gene data show CDR1 as SGDLS and CDR2 as YYNGEE. The ends were cut back, 0 bases at V and 0 bases at J, with 9 bases in the middle. CDR3 size: 15 residues. The CDR3 reads CASSVGRRNQETQYF. DNA for the CDR3: TGTGCCAGCAGCGTAGGACGCAGGAACCAAGAGACCCAGTACTTC.

The chain carries TRBV2 and TRBJ1-6, with 7 bases aligning to TRBD1. Germline CDR1 is SNHLY and CDR2 is FYNNEI. The CDR3 runs to 14 residues. After removal of 5 bases from V and 10 bases from J, the junction contained 8 bases not matched to a gene. The CDR3 DNA reads TGTGCCAGCAGTACCGACAGGGTCTCCTCACCCCTCCACTTT. Amino acids: CASSTDRVSSPLHF.

The chain links TRBV2 to TRBJ1-1; weak D call: TRBD1 (5 bases). V lost 6 bases to trimming and J lost 1 base, with 12 bases between them. Germline V gene data show CDR1 as SNHLY and CDR2 as FYNNEI. The CDR3 length is 14 residues. CDR3 coding DNA: TGTGCCAGCAGCGGTAACAGGAGGAACACTGAAGCTTTCTTT. Amino acid sequence: CASSGNRRNTEAFF.

The V call is TRBV7-2, the J call TRBJ2-3, with 9 bases fitting TRBD2. In germline, CDR1 is SGHTA, CDR2 FQGNSA. Germline trimming cut 1 base from V and 4 bases from J; bases unmatched to any gene: 6. CDR3 size: 16 residues. The CDR3 coding sequence is TGTGCCAGCAGCTTAGTTGGCGGGGGGGCGTCAGATACGCAGTATTTT. As protein: CASSLVGGGASDTQYF.

The gene calls are TRBV5-4 and TRBJ2-7; maybe TRBD1 (5 bases). This CDR3 contains 13 residues. V shed 3 bases and J shed 0 bases, with 7 bases lying between them. In germline, CDR1 is SGHNT, CDR2 YYREEE (reference sequence). In DNA, the CDR3 is TGTGCCAGCAGCTGGGGCGGCTCCTACGAGCAGTACTTC. Translated, it gives CASSWGGSYEQYF.

V usage is TRBV5-4 and J usage is TRBJ2-2, with TRBD2 matching 13 bases. Germline CDR1 is SGHNT and CDR2 is YYREEE (reference sequence). The V segment lost 5 bases and the J segment 5 bases; nucleotides outside the gene matches: 3. The CDR3 loop spans 15 amino acids. The DNA of the CDR3 is TGTGCCAGCAGGACGACTAGCGGGAGGACCGGGGAGCTGTTTTTT. It specifies CASRTTSGRTGELFF.

This clone has only one observation. This rearrangement joins TRBV11-3 to TRBJ1-2, with TRBD1 matching over 7 bases. Germline CDR1 is SGHNT and CDR2 is YENEEA. The CDR3 extends over 13 amino acids. V lost 5 bases and J lost 6; bases outside the gene matches: 6. CDR3 loop: CASSQGGEHGYTF. For the CDR3, the DNA is TGTGCCAGCAGCCAGGGGGGCGAGCATGGCTACACCTTC.

The V and J genes are TRBV5-4 and TRBJ2-7, with 13 bases lining up with TRBD2. Germline loops: CDR1 SGHNT, CDR2 YYREEE (reference sequence). The CDR3 extends over 15 amino acids. Losses at the gene ends were 2 bases for V and 3 bases for J; bases not matched to a gene: 2. CDR3 region: CASSFGLAGDYEQYF. CDR3 DNA sequence: TGTGCCAGCAGCTTCGGACTAGCGGGAGACTACGAGCAGTACTTC.

The CDR3 nucleotides are TGTGCCAGCAGTTTATCGTCTGGGGACAGGGCCCCCTACGAGCAGTACTTC. It is translated as CASSLSSGDRAPYEQYF. The chain has TRBV27 and TRBJ2-7; 9 bases are a match to TRBD1. Looked up from germline, CDR1 is MNHEY and CDR2 is SMNVEV (reference sequence). The CDR3 has 17 residues. Unmatched junction bases numbered 8, after V lost 0 bases and J lost 2 bases.